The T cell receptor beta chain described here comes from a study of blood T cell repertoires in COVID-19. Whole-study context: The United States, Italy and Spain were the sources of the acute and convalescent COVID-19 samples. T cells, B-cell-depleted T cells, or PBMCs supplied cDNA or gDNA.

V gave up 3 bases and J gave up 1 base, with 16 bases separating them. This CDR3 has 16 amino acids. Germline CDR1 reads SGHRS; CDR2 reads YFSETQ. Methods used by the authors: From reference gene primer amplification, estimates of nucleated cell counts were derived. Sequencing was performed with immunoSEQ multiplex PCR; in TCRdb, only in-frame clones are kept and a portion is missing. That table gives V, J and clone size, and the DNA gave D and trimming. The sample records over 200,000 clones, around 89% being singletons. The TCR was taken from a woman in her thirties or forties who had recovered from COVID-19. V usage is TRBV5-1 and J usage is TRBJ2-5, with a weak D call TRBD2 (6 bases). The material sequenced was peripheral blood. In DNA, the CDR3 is TGCGCCAGCAGCTCGGGACTCCAAGCCCCCCAAGAGACCCAGTACTTC. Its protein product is CASSSGLQAPQETQYF.